This T cell receptor beta chain is drawn from a study of blood T cell repertoires in COVID-19. Study-wide background: Sites across the United States, Italy and Spain contributed samples from acute and convalescent COVID-19. PBMCs, B-cell-depleted T cells, or T cells were the source of the cDNA or gDNA that made up the material.

Sequencing was performed with immunoSEQ multiplex PCR; in TCRdb, only in-frame clones are kept and a portion is missing. The table records 230,000 or so clones, about 90% of them present only once. Cohort assignment relied on participant-reported clinical history. The CDR3 spans 14 residues. Germline CDR1 reads SGHTA; CDR2 reads FQGNSA. About this clone itself: At one end, the junction sequence differs from germline, possibly due to a read error.

The TCR sequence derives from a woman in her forties or fifties with acute COVID-19. The sequencing input was PBMCs or T cells enriched from blood (not recorded which). The rearrangement uses TRBV7-2 and TRBJ1-2, with a tentative D call TRBD1 (6 bases). CDR3 in amino acids: CASSLASGAYGYIF. In nucleotides, the CDR3 is TGTGCCAGCAGCTTAGCGTCAGGGGCCTATGGCTACATCTTC. Variable domain in full (rest from reference TRBV7-2 and TRBJ1-2): GAGVSQSPSNKVTEKGKDVELRCDPISGHTALYWYRQSLGQGLEFLIYFQGNSAPDKSGLPSDRFSAERTGGSVSTLTIQRTQQEDSAVYLCASSLASGAYGYIFGSGTRLTVV.